A single sample gave rise to the 6 T cell receptor beta chains below, sequenced in a study of blood T cells in healthy people across ages. The second PCR ran roughly 7 to 11 cycles with a sample-barcoded 5' primer and J-beta primers. TCRdb recomputed calls from the 5' RACE reads with MiXCR, one row per CDR3 protein. The sample yields 1.5 million to 2 million distinct CDR3 sequences, approximately 50% seen once. The specimen sequenced was blood. These receptors came from a woman aged 40 to 49 in good health.

The V call is TRBV6-5, the J call TRBJ2-3; 8 bases are a match to TRBD2. The CDR3 extends over 17 amino acids. CDR1 MNHEY and CDR2 SVGAGI come from the germline V gene. V was pared by 4 bases and J by 0 bases, with 9 bases of the junction left unmatched. DNA of the CDR3: TGTGCCAGCAGTTGGGCTAGCGGGTACACTAGCACAGATACGCAGTATTTT. Encoded protein: CASSWASGYTSTDTQYF.

J is TRBJ2-1 and V is TRBV7-9; TRBD2 agrees at 14 bases. CDR1 is SEHNR and CDR2 is FQNEAQ in the germline V gene (reference sequence). The CDR3 runs 17 residues. V lost 5 bases to trimming and J lost 7 bases; unmatched junction nucleotides: 10. The CDR3 DNA reads as TGTGCCAGCAGCCCCAGACTAGCGGGGGGGCTGAGGAATGAGCAGTTCTTC. Translated: CASSPRLAGGLRNEQFF.

In DNA form, the CDR3 reads TGTGCCAGCAGCTCCTGGACAGGGTCTTACAATGAGCAGTTCTTC. Amino acid sequence: CASSSWTGSYNEQFF. The chain has TRBV7-2 and TRBJ2-1, with 8 bases identical to TRBD1. V trimming: 4 bases; J trimming: 4 bases; junction bases outside the gene matches: 6. From germline, CDR1 is SGHTA and CDR2 FQGNSA. This CDR3 has 15 amino acids.

This clonotype has a count of ten or more. The junction departs from the called germline gene at one end, perhaps through a read error. The chain joins TRBV3-1 to TRBJ2-5; D is possibly TRBD1 (5 bases). Judging by the DNA end, TRBJ2-3 fits better; the J call may be wrong. This CDR3 has 12 residues. Looked up from germline, CDR1 is LGHDT and CDR2 is YNNKEL (reference sequence). CDR3 DNA: TGCGCCAGCAGCCAAGAAGGGGCTACGCAGTATTTT. Its protein is CASSQEGATQYF.

The genes are TRBV12-3 or TRBV12-4 and TRBJ2-1, with D possibly TRBD2 on 5 matching bases. The CDR3 length is 12 residues. The CDR3 nucleotides read TGTGCTACGGCGGCCCGGGGCAATGAGCAGTTCTTC. This gives the protein CATAARGNEQFF.

The genes are TRBV28 and TRBJ2-5, with 10 bases that match TRBD2. The J segment lost 0 bases and the V segment lost 5 bases, leaving 6 bases of the junction unmatched. CDR3 length: 16 residues. The V gene's germline CDR1 is MDHEN and CDR2 SYDVKM. DNA of the CDR3: TGTGCCAGCAGTACTTCTAGCGGGAGATACCAAGAGACCCAGTACTTC. Residues: CASSTSSGRYQETQYF.